This T cell receptor (beta chain) emerged from a study of T cells in Graves' hyperthyroidism and ophthalmopathy. Stable Graves' hyperthyroidism meant no ophthalmopathy progression within 18 months. Researchers took RNA transcripts and amplified the TCR beta CDR3 regions from them. When the TCR CDR3 underwent first-round RT-PCR, the HTBI primer set was used. Via MiXCR, TCRdb re-called the multiplex PCR reads, giving one row per CDR3 protein. The data hold approximately 430,000 distinct CDR3 sequences, with around 14% observed a single time. Details on this clonotype: A junction boundary mismatches the germline segment, possibly from a read error.

This receptor was identified in a woman between 18 and 29 years old with Graves' hyperthyroidism. The sequenced sample consisted of blood.

The CDR3 DNA follows: TGTGTCTGGAGTGTACTAAATATAGACAATGAGCAGTTCTTC. Its protein is CVWSVLNIDNEQFF. The chain uses TRBV30 and TRBJ2-1; unclear D gene. This CDR3 is 14 amino acids long. Germline lookup yields CDR1 GTSNPN and CDR2 SVGIG (reference sequence). Looking up the rest from reference TRBV30 and TRBJ2-1 gives the full variable domain: SQTIHQWPATLVQPVGSPLSLECTVEGTSNPNLYWYRQAAGRGLQLLFYSVGIGQISSEVPQNLSASRPQDRQFILSSKKLLLSDSGFYLCVWSVLNIDNEQFFGPGTRLTVL.